This T cell receptor (beta chain) was recorded in a study of metastatic and nonmetastatic thyroid tumors. The wider study: Comparative analysis of repertoires was undertaken across blood and tumor or nodule tissue obtained from malignant and benign thyroid patients. Study conclusions and caveats: A significant increase in TCR beta diversity was reportedly seen in malignant thyroid tumors relative to benign nodules, in blood and tumor.

This clone occurred a few times. The antigen is undetermined. Germline V gene sequence: CDR1 MNHNS, CDR2 SASEGT. This CDR3 spans 15 amino acids. The V end lost 2 bases, the J end lost 6 bases, and 15 bases lay between the germline ends. No treatment had been given to any patient before thyroid surgery. Original analysis: It was from CDR3 differences across clinicopathological groups that a distant-metastasis classifier for papillary thyroid cancer was built. TCRdb re-called clones from the PCR reads using MiXCR. The V and J calls were determined by TCRdb, not by the authors. The data contain about 15,000 clones, roughly 31% of them seen just once; the ten biggest clones take up under 12%.

This chain connects TRBV6-1 to TRBJ2-3; weak D call: TRBD2 (7 bases). Sequencing was done on a sample of blood. The TCR comes from a female donor with papillary thyroid cancer or a benign thyroid nodule (not recorded which). Some clones in this sample may be carry-over from other donors' samples. CDR3 sequence (DNA): TGTGCCAGCAGTGAATCATCGGGGGGCTCTGATACGCAGTATTTT. It yields the protein CASSESSGGSDTQYF.